The sequence of this TCR beta chain was determined in a study of cytomegalovirus exposure and HLA in healthy donors. CDR3 length: 15 residues. Germline-derived CDR1 and CDR2 are LGHNA and YNFKEQ. The V and J ends lost 0 bases and 0 bases respectively, with 9 bases between them. Primers included in the PCR were 60 Vbeta and 13 Jbeta primers. Some clones are missing from TCRdb's copy, which holds only in-frame ones; the method was immunoSEQ multiplex PCR. Here the sample spans hundreds of thousands of clones, over 80% being singletons. Study-wide results and limits: The study recorded 150 to 200 TCR beta chains that were cytomegalovirus-associated. A later analysis reportedly found fewer N-insertions in an Asian-associated ancestry cluster than the roughly 730-donor mean.

This clone was found a few times. Its antigen is not identified. Sequences were obtained from PBMCs. The chain combines TRBV4-2 with TRBJ2-7, with D perhaps TRBD2 (5 bases). The source is a boy aged 2-15 years in good health and CMV-seronegative. The CDR3 DNA follows: TGTGCCAGCAGCCAAGAGTCGGGGAGCTCCTACGAGCAGTACTTC. This codes for CASSQESGSSYEQYF.